One and the same sample provided the 14 T cell receptor beta chains below, sequenced in a study of type 1 and type 2 diabetes patients. PCR was run on genomic DNA. A primer set of 30 forward and 13 reverse primers amplified the CDR3. TCRdb processed the multiplex PCR reads anew with MiXCR; each CDR3 protein has one entry. The sample consists of around 300,000 distinct CDR3 sequences, 45% to 60% of them appearing once. Sequencing used peripheral blood mononuclear cells (PBMCs). The source of these receptors is a man in his late teens or twenties with type 2 diabetes.

A note on this clonotype: Since a much larger clone is just one base distant, this may be a read error. The CDR3 coding sequence is TGTGCCATCGGAATGGACGGGTTTGAGACCCAGTACTTC. It is translated as CAIGMDGFETQYF. This chain uses TRBV10-3 with TRBJ2-7; unclear D gene. With the DNA end fitting TRBJ2-5 better, the J assignment may be wrong. The CDR3 extends over 13 amino acids. The V gene's germline CDR1 is ENHRY and CDR2 SYGVKD.

The genes are TRBV28 and TRBJ1-2; 8 bases align to TRBD1. V was pared by 6 bases and J by 5 bases, with 8 bases of the junction left unmatched. Per the germline V gene, CDR1 is MDHEN and CDR2 is SYDVKM. CDR3 length: 14 residues. The CDR3 here is CASSPGTGAYGYTF. The CDR3 DNA reads TGTGCCAGCAGCCCCGGGACAGGAGCGTATGGCTACACCTTC.

This clonotype has only a few counts. This rearrangement joins TRBV3-1 to TRBJ2-5; D not certain. V lost 4 bases to trimming and J lost 4 bases, with 7 bases between them. The germline gives CDR1 LGHDT, CDR2 YNNKEL (reference sequence). This CDR3 is 12 amino acids long. Here the CDR3 reads CASSPGTETQYF. The CDR3 nucleotides read TGTGCCAGCAGCCCAGGAACAGAGACCCAGTACTTC.

This clonotype was seen only once. The genes are TRBV2 and TRBJ1-6; D gene ambiguous. This CDR3 has 10 amino acids. The germline V gene encodes CDR1 SNHLY and CDR2 FYNNEI. Trimming pared 7 bases from V and 8 bases from J, leaving 3 bases between. CDR3 protein: CASKYSPLHF. The CDR3 coding sequence is TGTGCCAGCAAGTATTCACCCCTCCACTTT. The complete variable domain, with remaining parts taken from reference TRBV2 and TRBJ1-6, reads EPEVTQTPSHQVTQMGQEVILRCVPISNHLYFYWYRQILGQKVEFLVSFYNNEISEKSEIFDDQFSVERPDGSNFTLKIRSTKLEDSAMYFCASKYSPLHFGNGTRLTVT.

This clonotype showed up just a few times. CDR3 protein: CASSQDDFSSPETQYF. The CDR3 nucleotides are TGTGCCAGCAGCCAAGATGATTTTAGTAGCCCAGAGACCCAGTACTTC. The chain carries TRBV4-2 and TRBJ2-5, with D hard to call. V was shortened by 0 bases and J by 4 bases, with 15 bases between the two germline ends. Germline CDR1 is LGHNA and CDR2 is YNFKEQ. The CDR3 has 16 residues.

This clonotype has a handful of counts. The rearrangement links TRBV20-1 to TRBJ1-1; D might be TRBD1 (6 bases). The length of the CDR3 is 15 residues. Germline CDR1 and CDR2: DFQATT and SNEGSKA (reference sequence). Trimming shortened V by 2 bases and J by 1 base, and 14 bases separated the two germline ends. CDR3 in DNA: TGCAGTGCTAGAAAATCTGGGGGGCGGAACACTGAAGCTTTCTTT. Protein: CSARKSGGRNTEAFF.

In the case of this clonotype: This could be a read error, since a much larger clone is one nucleotide away. The conserved closing phenylalanine or tryptophan is absent in this CDR3, likely reflecting a read error. The rearrangement uses TRBV10-2 and TRBJ2-5; 9 positions agree with TRBD1. The junction had 5 bases not matched to a gene; V was cut back by 1 base and J by 5 bases. The CDR3 has 15 amino acids. Germline loops: CDR1 WSHSY, CDR2 SAAADI. DNA of the CDR3: TGCGCCAGCAGTGAGTTGGGGACAGGGATCGAGACCCAGTACTCC. As protein: CASSELGTGIETQYS.

This clonotype came up a few times. The chain combines TRBV4-1 with TRBJ1-1; D gene uncertain. Germline lookup yields CDR1 MGHRA and CDR2 YSYEKL. This CDR3 comprises 13 residues. V shed 1 base and J shed 5 bases, with 8 bases lying between them. CDR3 sequence reads: CASSQAAGTEAFF. The CDR3 nucleotides are TGCGCCAGCAGCCAAGCAGCGGGGACTGAAGCTTTCTTT.

This clonotype has just a few counts. The chain couples TRBV12-3 or TRBV12-4 to TRBJ2-5; the match to TRBD2 covers 11 bases. J was trimmed by 5 bases and V by 3 bases; bases with no gene match: 2. The CDR3 has 14 amino acids. The CDR3 protein is CASSFSGGAETQYF. The DNA of the CDR3 is TGTGCCAGCAGTTTTAGCGGGGGGGCCGAGACCCAGTACTTC.

This chain uses TRBV11-3 with TRBJ1-2; D is possibly TRBD1 (5 bases). The CDR3 consists of 12 residues. Trimming took 5 bases from V and 12 from J, leaving 16 bases between them. Germline loops: CDR1 SGHNT, CDR2 YENEEA. The CDR3 sequence is CASSVGGELHTF. Here the CDR3 DNA reads TGTGCCAGCAGCGTCGGGGGGGAACTGCACACCTTC.

The J gene is TRBJ1-2, the V gene TRBV6-5; 7 bases align to TRBD1. J lost 5 bases, V lost 5 bases, and 17 bases had no gene match. This CDR3 region has 17 residues. Germline V gives CDR1 MNHEY, CDR2 SVGAGI. CDR3 residues: CASSPDTWGQSFYGYTF. The CDR3 DNA sequence: TGTGCCAGCAGTCCCGACACCTGGGGACAGTCGTTTTATGGCTACACCTTC.

This chain joins TRBV5-4 and TRBJ2-3; D is unresolved. The ends were cut back, 1 base at V and 2 bases at J, with 11 bases in the middle. The CDR3 is 15 residues long. CDR1 SGHNT and CDR2 YYREEE come from the germline V gene (reference sequence). CDR3 nucleotides: TGTGCCAGCAGCTTGTCCCCTACCCCCACAGATACGCAGTATTTT. It translates to CASSLSPTPTDTQYF.

This clonotype was observed many times. The V and J genes are TRBV10-2 and TRBJ1-1; 7 bases agree with TRBD1. The trim removed 7 bases at V and 0 bases at J, leaving 2 bases unmatched. Germline assignment: CDR1 WSHSY and CDR2 SAAADI. This CDR3 has 13 residues. As DNA, the CDR3 is TGCGCCAGCACACAGGGGATGAACACTGAAGCTTTCTTT. Encoded protein: CASTQGMNTEAFF.

V usage is TRBV7-9 and J usage is TRBJ2-5; 7 bases fit TRBD1. The CDR3 has 14 residues. Germline CDR1 SEHNR, CDR2 FQNEAQ (reference sequence). V lost 2 bases to trimming and J lost 4 bases; unmatched junction nucleotides: 4. CDR3 sequence: CASSLKRGPETQYF. For the CDR3, the DNA is TGTGCCAGCAGCTTAAAGAGGGGGCCAGAGACCCAGTACTTC. The whole variable domain, filled in from reference TRBV7-9 and TRBJ2-5, reads DTGVSQNPRHKITKRGQNVTFRCDPISEHNRLYWYRQTLGQGPEFLTYFQNEAQLEKSRLLSDRFSAERPKGSFSTLEIQRTEQGDSAMYLCASSLKRGPETQYFGPGTRLLVL.